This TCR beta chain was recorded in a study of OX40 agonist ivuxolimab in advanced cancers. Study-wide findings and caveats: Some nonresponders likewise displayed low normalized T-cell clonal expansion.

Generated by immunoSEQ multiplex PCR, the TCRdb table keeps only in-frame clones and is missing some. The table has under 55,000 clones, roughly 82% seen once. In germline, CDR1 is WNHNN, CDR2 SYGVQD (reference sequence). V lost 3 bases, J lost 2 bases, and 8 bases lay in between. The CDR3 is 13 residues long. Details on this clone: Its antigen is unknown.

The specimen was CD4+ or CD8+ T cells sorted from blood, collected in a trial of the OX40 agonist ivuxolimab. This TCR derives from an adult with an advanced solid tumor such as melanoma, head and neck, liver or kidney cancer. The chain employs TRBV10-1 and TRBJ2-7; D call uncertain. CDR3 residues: CASSENTPYEQYF. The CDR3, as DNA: TGCGCCAGCAGTGAAAACACCCCCTACGAGCAGTACTTC.